This TCR beta chain comes out of a study of shared clonotypes between healthy human individuals (dated by TCRdb to about 2020). Notes on the research overall: Three men and two women, aged 18 to 49 years, made up the cohort. For each donor, three plates each were used for CD4 naive and CD4 memory, two plates were used for CD8 naive, and one plate was used for CD8 memory. The study deeply sequenced blood TCR repertoires of five healthy adults to estimate repertoire size and the extent of clonotype sharing between individuals. To increase sequencing depth and limit assay-specific biases, different laboratories used diverse techniques to prepare libraries and sequence TCR repertoires. Between about 0.85 and 9.5 billion PBMCs per donor were obtained by leukapheresis.

Using the deep immunoSEQ assay, multiplex PCR amplified TCR CDR3 regions from genomic DNA. Genomic DNA extracted from each cell subset was distributed evenly over all wells of several immunoSEQ 96-well plates, and each plate served as one replicate. For sorted subsets, around 200 ng genomic DNA, equal to some 28,000 T cell genomes, was loaded into each replicate PCR. The purified libraries were quantified using a Qubit 3.0 fluorometer, sized with a Bioanalyzer 2100, and then quantified again using the KAPA Library Quantification kit. Every immunoSEQ 96-well plate was sequenced on a separate single-read 150-cycle Illumina NextSeq 550 flow cell. Per the source publication's procedure: Because only junctional sequences without quality scores were contained in the immunoSEQ output, filtering matching that applied to full-length reads could not be performed. Sequences were annotated with PyIR, a Python wrapper for IgBLAST v1.9, using IMGT germline references to assign V/J genes and CDR3. Reads were filtered out if the reads had weak V/J assignments (E-value above 1e-6), no CDR3, stop codons, out-of-frame junctions, or ambiguous translated residues. V3J clonotypes were defined as sequences sharing an identical inferred V gene, J gene, and CDR3 amino acid sequence. To compute the percentage overlap between repertoires, the number of shared unique clonotypes was divided by the size of the smaller repertoire. RTK rarefaction, the Chao1 estimator, and Recon v2.1 estimates of unobserved clonotypes were used to assess repertoire richness. For all TCRbeta clonotypes obtained by the gDNA method from a few donors, generation probabilities were computed with OLGA. Here the immuneACCESS table is served through TCRdb, limited to in-frame sequences with V and J called. Missing clones are a known gap in these copies; in checked studies unresolved V genes cover under half, and the rest lacks a known reason. The V and J calls and clone size were taken over from that table, and D and trimming were inferred from the DNA. Across this sample there are about 2 million clones, with less than 95% seen only once. The top ten clones comprise 1% to 1.5% of the sample.

CD8 naive samples were obtained by positive selection for CCR7 among CD45RO-negative cells, yielding a CD45RA+CCR7+ population from which TemRA cells were excluded. Donors were healthy HIV-negative adults with no recently reported acute infections or vaccinations. Every donor was a Caucasian adult residing in Nashville, Tennessee, USA. Blood was obtained by leukapheresis, after which PBMCs were separated by Ficoll-Histopaque density gradient centrifugation and cryopreserved in liquid nitrogen vapor phase. Purity and quantity of every magnetically sorted T cell population were checked by analytical flow cytometry. From each sorted fraction, genomic DNA was isolated and quantified by UV absorbance on a Nanodrop 2000c. CDR1 and CDR2 (PRHDT, FYEKMQ) derive from the germline V gene (reference sequence). The junction carries 5 bases between V and J, which are trimmed by 0 bases and 2 bases respectively. From the cysteine up to the phenylalanine, the CDR3 has a length of 13 residues. Only CDR3 DNA is held: 39 bases, read in frame from base 1.

Turning to this clone: Its antigen remains undetermined. One base away there is no much larger clone; base qualities are not given. The sample holds other DNA sequences that translate to the same CDR3.

Study-wide conclusions, independent of this receptor: Pairwise subsampling indicated that sequencing depth was expected to affect the degree of clonotype sharing among donors. Higher generation probabilities were observed for clonotypes shared by all four sorted-subset donors than for non-shared clonotypes. Sampling was restricted to blood, and TCR repertoires in tissue are likely to differ from TCR repertoires in blood. The genetic and exposure-history diversity represented was limited by the small number of donors. Naive subsets generally had larger estimated clonotype richness than memory subsets did. Sharing across four donors was observed for approximately 5% of naive CD4, over 3% of naive CD8, 2.3% of memory CD4, and around 0.4% of memory CD8 clonotypes. Incomplete sequencing was indicated by rarefaction of sorted-subset datasets, despite the large sequencing depth.

Source material: naive CD8+ T cells sorted from blood. The sample's cell subset or site, from its label and the paper: CD45RA+CCR7+. The TCR originated in a man between 18 and 29 years old in good health. The chain employs TRBV13 and TRBJ2-7, with the D gene not clear enough to name. The sequenced DNA: TGTGCCAGCAGCTTAGGTCGAACCTACGAGCAGTACTTC. This translates into CASSLGRTYEQYF.